Presented here are 19 T cell receptor beta chains from one specimen sequenced in a study of radiotherapy plus CTLA-4 blockade in lung cancer. Assay: immunoSEQ multiplex PCR; the TCRdb copy retains only in-frame clones and omits some. Altogether tens of thousands of clones are present, about 80% being singletons, with the ten largest covering 7% to 9.5%. Source: peripheral blood, taken from a patient treated with radiotherapy plus ipilimumab. The receptors stem from a human donor with non-small cell lung cancer who had stable disease on radiotherapy plus ipilimumab.

V and J are TRBV5-4 and TRBJ1-1, with D tentatively TRBD1 (6 bases). This CDR3 is 13 amino acids long. Germline V gene data show CDR1 as SGHNT and CDR2 as YYREEE (reference sequence). Trimming removed 3 bases at V and 7 bases at J, with 13 bases between. The CDR3 coding sequence is TGTGCCAGCAGCTCCCCTGGGGGCGTTGAAGCTTTCTTT. Protein: CASSSPGGVEAFF.

The chain couples TRBV19 to TRBJ2-1, with D uncertain. Germline CDR1 and CDR2: LNHDA and SQIVND (reference sequence). Trimming shortened V by 0 bases and J by 3 bases, and 12 bases separated the two germline ends. The CDR3 consists of 16 residues. The CDR3 is CASSIDEGSFYNEQFF. The CDR3 DNA reads TGTGCCAGTAGTATAGATGAAGGGTCATTCTACAATGAGCAGTTCTTC.

The rearrangement uses TRBV28 and TRBJ1-5; D not resolved. CDR1 is MDHEN and CDR2 is SYDVKM in the germline V gene. V was clipped by 0 bases and J by 7 bases, with 10 bases between them. The CDR3 runs to 14 residues. The CDR3 bases are TGTGCCAGCAGTTTATGGCGGACGGGACAGCCCCAGCATTTT. As protein: CASSLWRTGQPQHF.

In nucleotides, the CDR3 is TGTGCCAGCAGTGCGCGAACAGGGTACGAGCAGTACTTC. It specifies CASSARTGYEQYF. The chain is built from TRBV6-5 and TRBJ2-7, with a tentative D call TRBD1 (6 bases). The CDR3 has 13 residues. Looked up from germline, CDR1 is MNHEY and CDR2 is SVGAGI. Trimming took off 5 bases at V and 4 bases at J, with 12 bases between the two ends.

DNA of the CDR3: TGCGCCAGCAGCCAAGTTGGTTACACTGAAGCTTTCTTT. It is translated as CASSQVGYTEAFF. The chain carries TRBV4-1 and TRBJ1-1; D not resolved. Germline CDR1 reads MGHRA; CDR2 reads YSYEKL. The V end was cut by 1 base, the J end by 3 bases, with 6 bases between. This CDR3 is built from 13 residues.

This chain uses TRBV9 with TRBJ1-5; 9 bases are a match to TRBD1. The CDR3 runs 15 residues. V shed 4 bases and J 4 bases; nucleotides not matched to a gene: 6. From germline, CDR1 is SGDLS and CDR2 YYNGEE. CDR3 loop: CASSLQGANNQPQHF. The CDR3 coding sequence is TGTGCCAGCAGCCTACAGGGGGCTAATAATCAGCCCCAGCATTTT.

This chain joins TRBV2 and TRBJ1-4, with a weak D call TRBD1 (6 bases). Deletions cut 6 bases from V and 0 bases from J, with 8 bases between. The CDR3 spans 14 residues. The germline V gene has CDR1 SNHLY and CDR2 FYNNEI. CDR3 bases: TGTGCCAGCAGGGGGACAACAACTAATGAAAAACTGTTTTTT. This translates into CASRGTTTNEKLFF.

V usage is TRBV7-7 and J usage is TRBJ2-5, with TRBD1 identical over 10 bases. After removal of 5 bases from V and 4 bases from J, the junction contained 7 bases not matched to a gene. This CDR3 contains 15 residues. Per the germline V gene, CDR1 is SSHAT and CDR2 is FNYEAQ (reference sequence). Written as DNA, the CDR3 is TGTGCCAGCAGCCCCGACAGGGGGCGAGGAGAGACCCAGTACTTC. Encoded protein: CASSPDRGRGETQYF.

V usage is TRBV5-5 and J usage is TRBJ1-6; no clear D. V was trimmed by 2 bases and J by 4 bases, leaving 13 bases between them. Looked up from germline, CDR1 is SGHKS and CDR2 is YYEKEE (reference sequence). CDR3 length: 16 amino acids. The CDR3 is CASSFSGQPYNSPLHF. The CDR3 DNA follows: TGTGCCAGCAGCTTTTCAGGCCAGCCGTATAATTCACCCCTCCACTTT.

V and J are TRBV7-8 and TRBJ2-2; 12 bases are a match to TRBD2. The germline V gene has CDR1 SGHVS and CDR2 FQNEAQ. V lost 8 bases to trimming and J lost 6 bases; unmatched junction nucleotides: 19. The CDR3 is 19 residues long. CDR3 in DNA: TGTGCCAGCGATTACCGGGTGGCTAGCGGGGGGGCTGGAGCCGGGGAGCTGTTTTTT. This gives the protein CASDYRVASGGAGAGELFF. Filled out from reference TRBV7-8 and TRBJ2-2, the complete variable domain reads GAGVSQSPRYKVAKRGQDVALRCDPISGHVSLFWYQQALGQGPEFLTYFQNEAQLDKSGLPSDRFFAERPEGSVSTLKIQRTQQEDSAVYLCASDYRVASGGAGAGELFFGEGSRLTVL.

The chain links TRBV7-9 to TRBJ2-7; D could derive from TRBD1 or TRBD2 (5 bases each). CDR3 length: 17 residues. Germline V gene lookup returns CDR1 SEHNR and CDR2 FQNEAQ (reference sequence). Between the trimmed V and J ends, which lost 1 base and 0 bases, there was a span of 16 bases. The CDR3, as DNA: TGTGCCAGCAGCTTAGAAGTAGGGAGACAGAGCTCCTACGAGCAGTACTTC. It encodes CASSLEVGRQSSYEQYF.

The rearrangement links TRBV10-1 to TRBJ1-1, with D unclear. The CDR3 length is 12 residues. The V and J ends lost 0 bases and 5 bases respectively, with 4 bases between them. Germline values: CDR1 WNHNN, CDR2 SYGVQD (reference sequence). CDR3 sequence: CASSESGTEAFF. The CDR3 DNA sequence: TGCGCCAGCAGTGAGTCGGGAACTGAAGCTTTCTTT.

This clone was detected only once. The rearrangement joins TRBV10-3 to TRBJ1-2; 8 nucleotides match TRBD1. Germline V lookup: CDR1 ENHRY, CDR2 SYGVKD. The V segment lost 7 bases and the J segment 4 bases; nucleotides outside the gene matches: 8. CDR3 size: 14 residues. As DNA, the CDR3 is TGTGCCATCACTCCGGGGGACAGGCTCTATGGCTACACCTTC. Its translation: CAITPGDRLYGYTF.

This clone was found once. This chain connects TRBV7-2 to TRBJ2-5, with 8 bases aligning to TRBD1. The CDR3 totals 15 residues. V trimming: 5 bases; J trimming: 4 bases; junction bases outside the gene matches: 9. The V gene's germline CDR1 is SGHTA and CDR2 FQGNSA. Here the CDR3 reads CASSPQAGGRETQYF. The CDR3 DNA is TGTGCCAGCAGCCCCCAGGCAGGGGGCAGAGAGACCCAGTACTTC. The entire variable domain, with the rest obtained from reference TRBV7-2 and TRBJ2-5, is as follows: GAGVSQSPSNKVTEKGKDVELRCDPISGHTALYWYRQSLGQGLEFLIYFQGNSAPDKSGLPSDRFSAERTGGSVSTLTIQRTQQEDSAVYLCASSPQAGGRETQYFGPGTRLLVL.

The chain is built from TRBV5-5 and TRBJ1-2, with D unclear. The germline V and J ends were trimmed by 2 bases and 1 base, with 15 bases remaining between them. Per the germline V gene, CDR1 is SGHKS and CDR2 is YYEKEE (reference sequence). This CDR3 is built from 16 residues. CDR3 sequence reads: CASSFEPHRLNYGYTF. As DNA, the CDR3 is TGTGCCAGCAGCTTTGAACCCCACCGCCTTAACTATGGCTACACCTTC.

The CDR3 DNA follows: TGTGCCAGCAGCTCTTTCTGGGCAGAGTACAATGAGCAGTTCTTC. Residues: CASSSFWAEYNEQFF. This chain uses TRBV7-2 with TRBJ2-1; D gene unclear. The V gene's germline CDR1 is SGHTA and CDR2 FQGNSA. With 4 bases removed from V and 4 bases from J, the gap between germline ends came to 14 bases. This CDR3 has 15 residues.

V and J are TRBV6-9 and TRBJ2-2, with D possibly TRBD2 on 5 matching bases. The CDR3 spans 14 residues. V was trimmed by 5 bases and J by 9 bases, leaving 16 bases between them. The germline V gene encodes CDR1 MNHGY and CDR2 SVAAGI. The CDR3 loop reads CASSEVGGLRELFF. Here the CDR3 DNA reads TGTGCCAGCAGTGAAGTGGGCGGACTTAGGGAGCTGTTTTTT.

This clone was seen only a few times. This sequence joins TRBV21-1 and TRBJ2-2; TRBD2 reflects the table's D call only, with no check against the DNA. TRBV21-1 is a known pseudogene. This CDR3 comprises 18 residues. The CDR3 loop reads CASSKDPTKEGDTGELFF. The CDR3 nucleotides read TGTGCCAGCAGCAAAGACCCTACTAAAGAGGGTGACACCGGGGAGCTGTTTTTT.

The rearrangement uses TRBV6-5 and TRBJ1-1; D perhaps matches TRBD1 (5 bases). Per germline, CDR1 MNHEY and CDR2 SVGAGI. The CDR3 covers 15 residues. V lost 6 bases to trimming and J lost 5 bases, with 19 bases between them. Here the CDR3 DNA reads TGTGCCAGCAGGATTACTGCCACAGGCGAGACTGAAGCTTTCTTT. Translating it yields CASRITATGETEAFF.